This paragraph reports one T cell receptor beta chain. Its antigen is not known. A single base separates this from a much larger clone, so it may be a read error. The data were obtained in a study of shared clonotypes between healthy human individuals. Study-wide findings and caveats: For naive CD4 cells, 5% to 6.5% of clonotypes were shared across four donors. Non-shared clonotypes had lower generation probabilities than those shared by all four donors.

The data were produced by immunoSEQ multiplex PCR, yet TCRdb's version contains in-frame clones alone and is incomplete. The repertoire holds 2 million to 2.5 million clones, with roughly 96% as singletons. Material: naive CD4+ T cells sorted from blood. The subset: CD45RA+ positively selected. This sequence originates from a man between 18 and 35 years old in good health.

The CDR3 here is CASSLATGGSYEQYF. In DNA form, the CDR3 reads TGTGCCAGCAGCTTGGCGACAGGGGGATCCTACGAGCAGTACTTC. The chain uses TRBV5-6 and TRBJ2-7; 9 bases line up with TRBD1. V gave up 0 bases and J gave up 1 base; unmatched junction bases: 2. The CDR3 is 15 residues long. The germline CDR1 and CDR2 sequences are SGHDT and YYEEEE.